Given below is one T cell receptor beta chain in context. Libraries were prepared by immunoSEQ multiplex PCR; TCRdb keeps only in-frame clonotypes and omits some of them. This table has fewer than 200,000 clones, around 63% appearing once. This sample was taken from a study of shared clonotypes between healthy human individuals. CDR1 is MRHNA, CDR2 SNTAGT, per germline. Trimming left V 2 bases short and J 1 base short, with 7 bases between. The CDR3 runs 14 residues. CD45RA-negative memory and CD45RA+ naive subsets were split from the CD4+ cells. The chain uses TRBV6-4 and TRBJ2-3; TRBD2 is a possible D gene (5 bases). The receptor was derived from a man aged 25-40 years in good health. Sequencing input: memory CD4+ T cells sorted from blood. The subset here: CD45RA-negative fraction. The CDR3: CASSDGSGTDTQYF. CDR3 nucleotides: TGTGCCAGCAGTGACGGGAGTGGCACAGATACGCAGTATTTT.